Ten or more counts support the clone carrying this TCR beta chain. The record originates from a study of low-dose radiotherapy and immunotherapy resistance in tumors. Covering alpha and beta chains, TRAV- and TRBV-specific primers were used for the first-strand cDNA. Amplification, which lasted 20 to 25 PCR cycles, used a constant-region primer and V-primer adapter to amplify TCRs. TCRdb ran MiXCR on the reads and lists one entry per CDR3 protein. Here the sample spans fewer than 90,000 distinct CDR3 sequences, about 19% being singletons. Time point denoted: before trial treatment. Donors received a regimen that comprised nivolumab, ipilimumab, aspirin, low-dose cyclophosphamide and low-dose radiotherapy. The presence of advanced solid tumors lacking tumor-infiltrating lymphocytes characterized eligible patients. This specimen consisted of PBMCs, obtained before treatment. The origin of this receptor is a male donor with prostate cancer.

The CDR3 loop reads CASRAGQYYGYTF. The CDR3 bases are TGTGCCAGCAGGGCGGGACAGTACTATGGCTACACCTTC. The rearrangement uses TRBV12-3 or TRBV12-4 and TRBJ1-2, with 7 positions matching TRBD1. This CDR3 spans 13 amino acids. Unmatched junction bases numbered 4, after V lost 6 bases and J lost 3 bases.